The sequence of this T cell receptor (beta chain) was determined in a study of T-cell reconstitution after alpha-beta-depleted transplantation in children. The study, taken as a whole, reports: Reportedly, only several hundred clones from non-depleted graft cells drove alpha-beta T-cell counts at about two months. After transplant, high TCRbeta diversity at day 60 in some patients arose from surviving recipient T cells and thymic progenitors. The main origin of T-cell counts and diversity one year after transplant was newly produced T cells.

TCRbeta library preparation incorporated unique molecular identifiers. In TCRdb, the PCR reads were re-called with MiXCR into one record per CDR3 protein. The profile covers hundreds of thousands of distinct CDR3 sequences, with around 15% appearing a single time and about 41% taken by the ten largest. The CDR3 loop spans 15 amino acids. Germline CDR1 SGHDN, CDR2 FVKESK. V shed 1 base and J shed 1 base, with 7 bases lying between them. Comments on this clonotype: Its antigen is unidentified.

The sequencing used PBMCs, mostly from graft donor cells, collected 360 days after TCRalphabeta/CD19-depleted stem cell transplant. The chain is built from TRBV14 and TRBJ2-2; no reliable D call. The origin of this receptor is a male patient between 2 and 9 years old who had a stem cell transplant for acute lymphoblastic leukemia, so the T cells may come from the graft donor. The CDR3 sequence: CASSQGPGNTGELFF. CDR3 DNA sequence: TGTGCCAGCAGCCAAGGGCCAGGGAACACCGGGGAGCTGTTTTTT.